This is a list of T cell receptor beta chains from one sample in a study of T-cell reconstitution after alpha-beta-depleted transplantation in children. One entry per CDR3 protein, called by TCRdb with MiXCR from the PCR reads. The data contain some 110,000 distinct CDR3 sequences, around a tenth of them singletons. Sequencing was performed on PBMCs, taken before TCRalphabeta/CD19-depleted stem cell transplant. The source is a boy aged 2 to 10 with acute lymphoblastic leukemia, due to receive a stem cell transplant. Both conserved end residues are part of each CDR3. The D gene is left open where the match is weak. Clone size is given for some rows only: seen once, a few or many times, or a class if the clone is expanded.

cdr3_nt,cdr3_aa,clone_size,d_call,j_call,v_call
TGTGCCAGCAGCCAACTAGCCTTCCGGGAGCTGTTTTTT,CASSQLAFRELFF,few,-,TRBJ2-2,TRBV28
TGTGCCAGCAGCCAACACAGGGGGCCGGGGCTTTACAATGAGCAGTTCTTC,CASSQHRGPGLYNEQFF,few,TRBD1,TRBJ2-1,TRBV14
TGCAGTGCTAGAGACACCCAGGGCACAGATACGCAGTATTTT,CSARDTQGTDTQYF,-,-,TRBJ2-3,TRBV20-1
TGCGCCAGCAGCTCCGCCCGGGGCGGGAGCGAGCAGTTCTTC,CASSSARGGSEQFF,-,TRBD2,TRBJ2-1,TRBV5-1
TGCAGTGCTGGGGCGGGAGGGAAATCCTACAATGAGCAGTTCTTC,CSAGAGGKSYNEQFF,few,TRBD2,TRBJ2-1,TRBV20-1
TGTGCCAGCAGCGTAGCCCAGGTGCAATGGGACTCTGGGGCCAACGTCCTGACTTTC,CASSVAQVQWDSGANVLTF,few,-,TRBJ2-6,TRBV9
TGCAGTGCTAGAGATACTCGTCAGGGAGCACTCTATGAGCAGTTCTTC,CSARDTRQGALYEQFF,-,-,TRBJ2-1,TRBV20-1
TGTGCCAGCAGACCGGGACGGACTAACTATGGCTACACCTTC,CASRPGRTNYGYTF,many,-,TRBJ1-2,TRBV12-3/TRBV12-4
TGCAGCGTTGCAGGTAGATATGGCTACACCTTC,CSVAGRYGYTF,-,-,TRBJ1-2,TRBV29-1
TGTGCCAGCTCGCGACTAGCCGGGGAGACCCAGTACTTC,CASSRLAGETQYF,few,TRBD2,TRBJ2-5,TRBV18
TGTGCCAGCTCCCCCGGAAGGGTCCAAGAGACCCAGTACTTC,CASSPGRVQETQYF,many,-,TRBJ2-5,TRBV18
TGTGCCAGCAGTTTGGACAGGTCCACAGATACGCAGTATTTT,CASSLDRSTDTQYF,many,TRBD1,TRBJ2-3,TRBV12-3/TRBV12-4
TGTGCCAGCAGCGTAGCGGCTAGCAAGAACTACGAGCAGTACTTC,CASSVAASKNYEQYF,-,-,TRBJ2-7,TRBV9
TGTGCCAGCAGCTTTTCCAGGGGCCGAGCGACTGAAGCTTTCTTT,CASSFSRGRATEAFF,few,-,TRBJ1-1,TRBV5-8
TGTGCCATCAGCCCCCATCTACTAGCGGGAGTAGGGGAGCAGTTCTTC,CAISPHLLAGVGEQFF,-,TRBD2,TRBJ2-1,TRBV10-3
TGTGCCAGCAGCACGCACGGATCACCCCTCCACTTT,CASSTHGSPLHF,few,-,TRBJ1-6,TRBV3-1
TGCAGCGCATGGACAGGGCACCATGAGCAGTTCTTC,CSAWTGHHEQFF,-,TRBD1,TRBJ2-1,TRBV29-1
TGCGCCAGCAGGTCTGGACTAGCGGGTTACTACAATGAGCAGTTCTTC,CASRSGLAGYYNEQFF,few,TRBD2,TRBJ2-1,TRBV5-1
TGTGCCAGCAGCGCCCACCCGGGTCCGACCAACACTGAAGCTTTCTTT,CASSAHPGPTNTEAFF,many,-,TRBJ1-1,TRBV7-3
TGTGCCAGCAGCTTAAGGTCAGCGGATGATACGCAGTATTTT,CASSLRSADDTQYF,many,-,TRBJ2-3,TRBV5-6
TGCAGCGTTGAACTCCGGACTAGCGGCATCAATGAGCAGTTCTTC,CSVELRTSGINEQFF,many,TRBD2,TRBJ2-1,TRBV29-1
TGCGCCAGCAGCGCCTCCGGACAGGGGGCGAGGACCCAGTACTTC,CASSASGQGARTQYF,few,TRBD1,TRBJ2-5,TRBV5-1
TGTGCCAGCAGCTTAGTGGCGTTCGGGGATTCCTACAATGAGCAGTTCTTC,CASSLVAFGDSYNEQFF,few,-,TRBJ2-1,TRBV7-8
TGCAGTGCCCCCCAAACTAGCGGGAGCCATGAGCAGTTCTTC,CSAPQTSGSHEQFF,-,TRBD2,TRBJ2-1,TRBV20-1
TGTGCCAGCAGTGAGACGGGAGCGAACACCGGGGAGCTGTTTTTT,CASSETGANTGELFF,-,-,TRBJ2-2,TRBV2
TGTGCCACCAGCAGAGCCCGACAGGGGGGATTGGATACGCAGTATTTT,CATSRARQGGLDTQYF,-,TRBD1,TRBJ2-3,TRBV15
TGTGCCAGCAGTCAGGGGCGGGCTAGCGGATACAATGAGCAGTTCTTC,CASSQGRASGYNEQFF,-,-,TRBJ2-1,TRBV28
TGTGCCAGCAGCCCTCTGCGGGTTCGTCGCTACGAGCAGTACTTC,CASSPLRVRRYEQYF,many,-,TRBJ2-7,TRBV7-8
TGTGCCAGCAGCTCCCTGGGCGGGAGAGGCACAGATACGCAGTATTTT,CASSSLGGRGTDTQYF,few,TRBD2,TRBJ2-3,TRBV7-8
TGTGCCAGCGGAGACAGGGGGGCCTACGAGCAGTACTTC,CASGDRGAYEQYF,many,TRBD1,TRBJ2-7,TRBV12-3/TRBV12-4
TGCGCCAGCAGCTTAAGGTGGGGTGAGCAGTTCTTC,CASSLRWGEQFF,few,-,TRBJ2-1,TRBV5-1